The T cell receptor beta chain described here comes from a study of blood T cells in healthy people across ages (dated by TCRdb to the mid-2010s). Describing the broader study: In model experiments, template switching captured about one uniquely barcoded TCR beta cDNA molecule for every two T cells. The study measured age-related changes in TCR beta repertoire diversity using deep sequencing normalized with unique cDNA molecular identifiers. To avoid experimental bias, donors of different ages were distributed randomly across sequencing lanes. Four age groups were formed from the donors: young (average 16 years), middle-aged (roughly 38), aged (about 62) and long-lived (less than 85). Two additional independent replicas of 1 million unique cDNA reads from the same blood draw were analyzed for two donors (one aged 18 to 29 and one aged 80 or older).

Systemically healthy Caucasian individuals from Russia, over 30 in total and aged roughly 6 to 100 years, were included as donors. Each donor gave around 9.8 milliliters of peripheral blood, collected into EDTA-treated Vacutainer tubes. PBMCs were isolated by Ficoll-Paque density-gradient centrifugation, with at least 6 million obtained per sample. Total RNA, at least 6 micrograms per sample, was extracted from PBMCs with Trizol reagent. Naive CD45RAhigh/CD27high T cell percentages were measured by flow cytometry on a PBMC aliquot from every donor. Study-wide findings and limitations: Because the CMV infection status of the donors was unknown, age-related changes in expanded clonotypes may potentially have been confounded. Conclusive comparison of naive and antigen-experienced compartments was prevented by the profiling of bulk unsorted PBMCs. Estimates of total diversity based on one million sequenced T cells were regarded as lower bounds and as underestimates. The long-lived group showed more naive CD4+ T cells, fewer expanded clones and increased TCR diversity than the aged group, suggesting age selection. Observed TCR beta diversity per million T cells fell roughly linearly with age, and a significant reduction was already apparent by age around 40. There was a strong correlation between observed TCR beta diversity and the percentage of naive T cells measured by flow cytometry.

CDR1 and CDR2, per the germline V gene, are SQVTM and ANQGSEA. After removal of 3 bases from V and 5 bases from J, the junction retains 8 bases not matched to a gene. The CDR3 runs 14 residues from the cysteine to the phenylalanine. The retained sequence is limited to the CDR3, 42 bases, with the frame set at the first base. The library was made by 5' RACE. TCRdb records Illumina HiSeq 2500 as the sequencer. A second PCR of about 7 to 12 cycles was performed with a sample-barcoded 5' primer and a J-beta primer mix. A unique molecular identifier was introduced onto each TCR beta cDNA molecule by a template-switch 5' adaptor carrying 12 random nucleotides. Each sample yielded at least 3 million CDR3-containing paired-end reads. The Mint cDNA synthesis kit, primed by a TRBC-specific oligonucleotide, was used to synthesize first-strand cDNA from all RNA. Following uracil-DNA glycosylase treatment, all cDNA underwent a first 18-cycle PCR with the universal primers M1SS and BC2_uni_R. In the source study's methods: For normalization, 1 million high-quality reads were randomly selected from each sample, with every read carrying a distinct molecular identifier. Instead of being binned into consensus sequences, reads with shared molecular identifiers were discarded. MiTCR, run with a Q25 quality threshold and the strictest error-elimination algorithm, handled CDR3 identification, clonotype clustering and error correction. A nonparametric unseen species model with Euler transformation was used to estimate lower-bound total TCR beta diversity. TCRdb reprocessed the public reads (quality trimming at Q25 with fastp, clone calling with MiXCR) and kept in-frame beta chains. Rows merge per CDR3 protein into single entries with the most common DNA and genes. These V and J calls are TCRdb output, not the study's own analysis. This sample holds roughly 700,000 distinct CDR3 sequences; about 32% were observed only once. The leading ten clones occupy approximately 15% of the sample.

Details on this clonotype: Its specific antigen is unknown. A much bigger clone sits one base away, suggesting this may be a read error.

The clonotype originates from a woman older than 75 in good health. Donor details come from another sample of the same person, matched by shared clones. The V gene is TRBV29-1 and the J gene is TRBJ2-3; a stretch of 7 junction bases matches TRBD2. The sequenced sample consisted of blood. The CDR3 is CSVDAGVTIDTQYF. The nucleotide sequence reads TGCAGCGTTGACGCGGGGGTTACCATAGATACGCAGTATTTT.